This entry features one TCR beta chain sequence. Its antigen is unidentified. This sample stems from a study of STAT3 mutations in large granular lymphocyte leukemia. Whole-study results and caveats: Every T-cell large granular lymphocyte leukemia patient had at least one immunodominant TCR beta clonotype.

The protocol was immunoSEQ multiplex PCR, while the TCRdb copy is restricted to in-frame clones and leaves out a portion. The data contain 30,000 to 40,000 clones, 70% to 90% of them singletons. The ends were cut back, 3 bases at V and 5 bases at J, with 11 bases in the middle. The CDR3 has 13 amino acids. Germline CDR1 reads SGHRS; CDR2 reads YFSETQ. The sequence derives from a man aged 55-75 years with T-cell large granular lymphocyte leukemia. Some clones in this sample may be carry-over from other donors' samples. The rearrangement joins TRBV5-1 to TRBJ1-2, with D hard to call. Source material: peripheral blood mononuclear cells. The CDR3 bases are TGCGCCAGCAGCTACACCCGAGGGTATGGCTACACCTTC. Translated, it gives CASSYTRGYGYTF.